The entry that follows covers one TCR beta chain sequence. Original processing methods: The authors estimated nucleated cell counts from reference gene primer amplification. Some clones are missing from TCRdb's copy, which holds only in-frame ones; the method was immunoSEQ multiplex PCR. The D gene and trimming were derived from the DNA, and the V and J assignments and clone size from that table. The table lists 250,000 to 300,000 clones, more than 85% of them singletons. The data were taken from a study of blood T cell repertoires in COVID-19. Overall study context: The United States, Italy and Spain were the sources of the acute and convalescent COVID-19 samples. PBMCs, B-cell-depleted T cells, or T cells were the source of the cDNA or gDNA that made up the material.

Deletions cut 2 bases from V and 1 base from J, with 5 bases between. The length of the CDR3 is 13 residues. Germline V gene data show CDR1 as MDHEN and CDR2 as SYDVKM. Sequencing was performed on peripheral blood. This clonotype was obtained from a woman between 25 and 40 years old with COVID-19, enrolled during active disease. The chain recombines TRBV28 with TRBJ1-2; D perhaps matches TRBD1 (5 bases). CDR3 DNA sequence: TGTGCCAGCAGTTTAGACAGTAACTATGGCTACACCTTC. Residues: CASSLDSNYGYTF.